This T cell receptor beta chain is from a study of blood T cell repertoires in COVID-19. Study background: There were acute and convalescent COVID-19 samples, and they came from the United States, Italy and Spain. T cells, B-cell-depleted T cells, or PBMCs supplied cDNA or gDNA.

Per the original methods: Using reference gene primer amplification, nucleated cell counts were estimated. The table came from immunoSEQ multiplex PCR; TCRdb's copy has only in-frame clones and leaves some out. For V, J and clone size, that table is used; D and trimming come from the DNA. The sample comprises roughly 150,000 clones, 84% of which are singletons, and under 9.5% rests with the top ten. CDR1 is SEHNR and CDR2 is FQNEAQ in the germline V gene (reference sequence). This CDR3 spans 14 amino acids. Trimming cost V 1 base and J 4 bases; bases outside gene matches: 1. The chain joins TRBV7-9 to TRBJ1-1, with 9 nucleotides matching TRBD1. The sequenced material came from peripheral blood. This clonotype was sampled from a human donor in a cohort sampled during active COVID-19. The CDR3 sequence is CASSLVGQGTEAFF. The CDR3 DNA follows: TGTGCCAGCAGCTTAGTGGGACAGGGCACTGAAGCTTTCTTT. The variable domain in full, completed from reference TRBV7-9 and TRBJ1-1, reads DTGVSQNPRHKITKRGQNVTFRCDPISEHNRLYWYRQTLGQGPEFLTYFQNEAQLEKSRLLSDRFSAERPKGSFSTLEIQRTEQGDSAMYLCASSLVGQGTEAFFGQGTRLTVV.